The rows below give T cell receptor beta chains drawn from one sample of a study of human T cells and chemical hapten exposure. TCRdb reprocessed the RACE reads with MiXCR, giving one entry per CDR3 protein. The sample yields about 340,000 distinct CDR3 sequences, approximately 6.3% seen once. Material: whole blood, obtained in connection with sensitization to the hapten diphenylcyclopropenone (DPC). The receptors come from a woman younger than 35 with alopecia areata. Some clones in this sample may be carry-over from other donors' samples. Each CDR3 is given without its conserved first and last residue. D genes are given only for firm matches.

>TRBJ1-3|TRBV12-3/TRBV12-4|TRBD1
ASRDRQGPGNTIY
>TRBJ2-3|TRBV3-1|TRBD2
ASSLTSGVGNTQY
>TRBJ1-1|TRBV6-2/TRBV6-3|NA
ASSTFTGTEAF
>TRBJ2-3|TRBV6-4|TRBD2
ASSELAGSTDTQY
>TRBJ2-2|TRBV6-5|NA
ASSWGGNTGELF
>TRBJ2-3|TRBV6-5|NA
ASSYGPPRGDTQY
>TRBJ2-1|TRBV7-8|NA
ASSWSLRDEQF
>TRBJ1-1|TRBV7-9|NA
ASSLVSENTEAF
>TRBJ2-7|TRBV19|NA
ASSTRTEEQY
>TRBJ2-7|TRBV4-2|TRBD1
ASSSTGSGYEQY
>TRBJ1-2|TRBV4-1|NA
ASSQPPDRYGYT
>TRBJ1-2|TRBV5-4|NA
ASSSHTANYGYT
>TRBJ1-1|TRBV4-1|NA
ASSHLHLGTNTEAF
>TRBJ2-7|TRBV5-4|NA
ASSLAVGSSYEQY
>TRBJ1-1|TRBV5-1|TRBD1
ASSWGQGYTEAF
>TRBJ2-5|TRBV29-1|TRBD2
SVARAGGIQETQY
>TRBJ1-5|TRBV12-3/TRBV12-4|NA
ASSLGQNNQPQH
>TRBJ2-2|TRBV29-1|NA
SVERDTFTGELF
>TRBJ2-3|TRBV20-1|NA
SARVEGPDTQY
>TRBJ2-6|TRBV7-2|NA
ASSFWTPGANVLT
>TRBJ2-1|TRBV2|NA
ASFRLVSYNEQF
>TRBJ2-7|TRBV12-3/TRBV12-4|NA
ATSAGGPYEQY
>TRBJ2-3|TRBV6-5|NA
ASSPMLGLPPADTQY
>TRBJ2-3|TRBV9|NA
ASSVGLSANTQY
>TRBJ1-5|TRBV20-1|TRBD1
SARARDREYQPQH
>TRBJ2-7|TRBV9|NA
ASSVLGDPYEQY